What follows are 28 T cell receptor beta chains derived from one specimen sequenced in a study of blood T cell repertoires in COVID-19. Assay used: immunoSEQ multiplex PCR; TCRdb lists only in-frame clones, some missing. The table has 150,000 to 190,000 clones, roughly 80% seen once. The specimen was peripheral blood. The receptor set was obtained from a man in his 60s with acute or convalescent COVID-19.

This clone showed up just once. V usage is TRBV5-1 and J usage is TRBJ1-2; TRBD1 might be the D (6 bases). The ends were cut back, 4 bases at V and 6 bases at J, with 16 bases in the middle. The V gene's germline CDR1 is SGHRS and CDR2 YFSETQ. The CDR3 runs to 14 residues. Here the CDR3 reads CASSNSTGQDGYTF. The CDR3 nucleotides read TGCGCCAGCAGCAACTCTACAGGGCAGGATGGCTACACCTTC.

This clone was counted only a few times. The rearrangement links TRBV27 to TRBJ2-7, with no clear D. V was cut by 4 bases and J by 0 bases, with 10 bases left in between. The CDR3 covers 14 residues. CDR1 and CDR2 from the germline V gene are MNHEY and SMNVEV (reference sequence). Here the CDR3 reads CASSYQASSYEQYF. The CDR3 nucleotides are TGTGCCAGCAGTTATCAGGCCAGCTCCTACGAGCAGTACTTC.

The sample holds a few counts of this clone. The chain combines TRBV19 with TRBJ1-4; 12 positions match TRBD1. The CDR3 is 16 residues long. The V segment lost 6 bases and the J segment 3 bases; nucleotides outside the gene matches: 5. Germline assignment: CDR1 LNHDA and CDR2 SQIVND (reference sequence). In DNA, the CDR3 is TGTGCCAGTAGACTGGGACAGGGGGCGGCTAATGAAAAACTGTTTTTT. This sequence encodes CASRLGQGAANEKLFF.

The CDR3 region is CASTQGANEKLFF. The CDR3 nucleotides read TGTGCCAGTACACAGGGGGCTAATGAAAAACTGTTTTTT. The gene calls are TRBV12-3 or TRBV12-4 and TRBJ1-4; 8 bases are shared with TRBD1. The V segment lost 9 bases and the J segment 3 bases; nucleotides outside the gene matches: 3. This CDR3 has 13 amino acids.

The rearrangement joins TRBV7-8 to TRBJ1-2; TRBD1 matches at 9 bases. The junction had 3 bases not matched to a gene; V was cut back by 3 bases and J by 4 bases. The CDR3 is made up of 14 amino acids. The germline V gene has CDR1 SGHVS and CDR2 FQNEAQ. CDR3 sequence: CASSFLTGGYGYTF. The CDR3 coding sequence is TGTGCCAGCAGCTTCCTGACAGGGGGCTATGGCTACACCTTC.

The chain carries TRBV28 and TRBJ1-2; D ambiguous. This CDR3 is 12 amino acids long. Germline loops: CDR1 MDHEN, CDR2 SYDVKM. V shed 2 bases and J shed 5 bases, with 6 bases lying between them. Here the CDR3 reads CASSLAAYGYTF. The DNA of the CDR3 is TGTGCCAGCAGTTTAGCGGCTTATGGCTACACCTTC.

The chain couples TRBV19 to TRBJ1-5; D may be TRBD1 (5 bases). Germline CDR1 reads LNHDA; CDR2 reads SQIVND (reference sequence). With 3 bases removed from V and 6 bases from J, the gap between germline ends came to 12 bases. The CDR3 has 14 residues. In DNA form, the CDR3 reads TGTGCCAGTAGTATTTCGGGGGTCCGTCAGCCCCAGCATTTT. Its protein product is CASSISGVRQPQHF.

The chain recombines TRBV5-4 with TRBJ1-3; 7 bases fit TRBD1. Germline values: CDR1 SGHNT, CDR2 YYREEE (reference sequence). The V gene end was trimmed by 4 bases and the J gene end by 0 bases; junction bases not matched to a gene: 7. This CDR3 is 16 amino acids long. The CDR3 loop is CASSGPGQSSGNTIYF. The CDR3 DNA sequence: TGTGCCAGCAGCGGACCGGGACAGAGCTCTGGAAACACCATATATTTT.

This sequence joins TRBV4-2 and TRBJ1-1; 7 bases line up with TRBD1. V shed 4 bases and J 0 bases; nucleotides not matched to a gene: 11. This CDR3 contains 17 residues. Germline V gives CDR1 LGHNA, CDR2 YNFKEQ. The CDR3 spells CASSPLKGAGMNTEAFF. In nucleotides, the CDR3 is TGTGCCAGCAGCCCCCTCAAGGGGGCAGGGATGAACACTGAAGCTTTCTTT.

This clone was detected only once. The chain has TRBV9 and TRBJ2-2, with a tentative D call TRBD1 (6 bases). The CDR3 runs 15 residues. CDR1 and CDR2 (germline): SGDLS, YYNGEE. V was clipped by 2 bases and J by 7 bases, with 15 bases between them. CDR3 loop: CASSVLGASGGELFF. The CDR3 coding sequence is TGTGCCAGCAGCGTCTTGGGGGCGAGCGGCGGGGAGCTGTTTTTT.

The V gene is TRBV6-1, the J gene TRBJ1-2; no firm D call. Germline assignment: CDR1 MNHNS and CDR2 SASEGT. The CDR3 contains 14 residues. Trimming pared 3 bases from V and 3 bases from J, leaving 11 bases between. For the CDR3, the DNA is TGTGCCAGCAGTGATTTACAGCCTTACTATGGCTACACCTTC. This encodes CASSDLQPYYGYTF.

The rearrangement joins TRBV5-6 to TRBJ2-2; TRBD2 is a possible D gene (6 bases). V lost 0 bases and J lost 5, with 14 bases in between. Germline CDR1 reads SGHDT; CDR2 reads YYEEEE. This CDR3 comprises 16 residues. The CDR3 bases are TGTGCCAGCAGCTTGGTGCTGGGGGGATTAACCGGGGAGCTGTTTTTT. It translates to CASSLVLGGLTGELFF. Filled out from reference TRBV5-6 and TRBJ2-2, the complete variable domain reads DAGVTQSPTHLIKTRGQQVTLRCSPKSGHDTVSWYQQALGQGPQFIFQYYEEEERQRGNFPDRFSGHQFPNYSSELNVNALLLGDSALYLCASSLVLGGLTGELFFGEGSRLTVL.

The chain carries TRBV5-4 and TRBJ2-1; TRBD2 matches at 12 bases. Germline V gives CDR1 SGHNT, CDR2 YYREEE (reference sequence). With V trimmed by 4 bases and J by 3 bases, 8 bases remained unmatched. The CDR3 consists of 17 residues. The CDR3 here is CASSRSSGGANYNEQFF. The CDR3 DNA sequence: TGTGCCAGCAGCCGTTCTAGCGGGGGGGCTAACTACAATGAGCAGTTCTTC.

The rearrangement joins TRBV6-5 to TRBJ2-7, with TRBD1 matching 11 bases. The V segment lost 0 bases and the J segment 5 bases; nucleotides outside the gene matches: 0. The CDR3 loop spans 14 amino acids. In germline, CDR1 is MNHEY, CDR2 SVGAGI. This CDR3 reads CASSYSGQGDEQYF. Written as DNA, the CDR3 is TGTGCCAGCAGTTACTCGGGACAGGGGGACGAGCAGTACTTC.

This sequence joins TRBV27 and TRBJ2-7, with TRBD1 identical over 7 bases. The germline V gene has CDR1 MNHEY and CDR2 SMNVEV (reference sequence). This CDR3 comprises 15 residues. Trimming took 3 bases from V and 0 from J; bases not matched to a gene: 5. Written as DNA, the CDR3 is TGTGCCAGCAGTTTGGGTTGGGACAGCTCCTACGAGCAGTACTTC. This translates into CASSLGWDSSYEQYF.

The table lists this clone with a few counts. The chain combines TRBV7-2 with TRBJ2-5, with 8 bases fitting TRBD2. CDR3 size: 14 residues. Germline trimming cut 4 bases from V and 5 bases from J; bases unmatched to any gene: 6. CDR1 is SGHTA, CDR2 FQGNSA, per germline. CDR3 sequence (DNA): TGTGCCAGCAGCTCCGGGAGGGCGGGGGAGACCCAGTACTTC. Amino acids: CASSSGRAGETQYF.

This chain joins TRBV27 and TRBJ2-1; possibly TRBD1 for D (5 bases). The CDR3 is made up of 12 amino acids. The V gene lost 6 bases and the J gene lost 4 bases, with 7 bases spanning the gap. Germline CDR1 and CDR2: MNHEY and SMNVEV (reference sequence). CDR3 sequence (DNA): TGTGCCAGCAGCCCAGGGTACAATGAGCAGTTCTTC. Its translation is CASSPGYNEQFF.

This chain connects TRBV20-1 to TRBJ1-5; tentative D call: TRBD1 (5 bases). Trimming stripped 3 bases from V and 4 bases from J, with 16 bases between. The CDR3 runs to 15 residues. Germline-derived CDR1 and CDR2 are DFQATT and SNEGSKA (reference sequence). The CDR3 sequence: CSASENGGSNQPQHF. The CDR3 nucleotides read TGCAGTGCTAGTGAGAACGGGGGAAGTAATCAGCCCCAGCATTTT.

CDR3 loop: CASSVSGVQETQYF. In DNA, the CDR3 is TGTGCCAGCAGCGTGAGCGGGGTTCAAGAGACCCAGTACTTC. The genes are TRBV9 and TRBJ2-5, with 7 nucleotides matching TRBD2. Germline V gene lookup returns CDR1 SGDLS and CDR2 YYNGEE. Losses at the gene ends were 2 bases for V and 2 bases for J; bases not matched to a gene: 3. CDR3 length: 14 residues.

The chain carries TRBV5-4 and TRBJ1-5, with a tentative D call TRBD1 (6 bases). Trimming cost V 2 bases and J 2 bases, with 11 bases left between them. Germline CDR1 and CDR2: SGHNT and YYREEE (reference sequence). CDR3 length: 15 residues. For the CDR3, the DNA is TGTGCCAGCAGCTTCGGGGGGCCCGGCAATCAGCCCCAGCATTTT. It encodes CASSFGGPGNQPQHF.

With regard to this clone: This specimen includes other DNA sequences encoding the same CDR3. The CDR3 reads CASSIGGTGNQPQHF. CDR3 sequence (DNA): TGTGCCAGTAGTATCGGGGGGACGGGCAATCAGCCCCAGCATTTT. The chain carries TRBV19 and TRBJ1-5; D perhaps matches TRBD1 (5 bases). The V end was cut by 3 bases, the J end by 2 bases, with 11 bases between. Germline V gives CDR1 LNHDA, CDR2 SQIVND (reference sequence). This CDR3 has 15 amino acids. Using reference TRBV19 and TRBJ1-5 for the parts outside the CDR3, the full variable domain is DGGITQSPKYLFRKEGQNVTLSCEQNLNHDAMYWYRQDPGQGLRLIYYSQIVNDFQKGDIAEGYSVSREKKESFPLTVTSAQKNPTAFYLCASSIGGTGNQPQHFGDGTRLSIL.

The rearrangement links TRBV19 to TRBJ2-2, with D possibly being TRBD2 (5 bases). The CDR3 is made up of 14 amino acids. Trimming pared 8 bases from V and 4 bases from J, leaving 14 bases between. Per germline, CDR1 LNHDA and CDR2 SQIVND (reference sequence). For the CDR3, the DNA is TGTGCCAGTCTGCCGGGATCGTCCACCGGGGAGCTGTTTTTT. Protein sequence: CASLPGSSTGELFF.

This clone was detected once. Here the CDR3 reads CASSKPGTGAYGYTF. For the CDR3, the DNA is TGCGCCAGCAGCAAACCCGGGACAGGGGCCTATGGCTACACCTTC. The chain has TRBV10-2 and TRBJ1-2; 10 positions agree with TRBD1. The V segment lost 6 bases and the J segment 4 bases; nucleotides outside the gene matches: 8. Germline CDR1 reads WSHSY; CDR2 reads SAAADI. This CDR3 has 15 amino acids.

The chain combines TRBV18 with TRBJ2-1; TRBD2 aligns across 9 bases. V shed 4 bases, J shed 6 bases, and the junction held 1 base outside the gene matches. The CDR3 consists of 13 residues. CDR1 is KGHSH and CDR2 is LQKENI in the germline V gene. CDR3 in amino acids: CASSRLAANEQFF. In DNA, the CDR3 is TGTGCCAGCTCACGACTAGCGGCCAATGAGCAGTTCTTC. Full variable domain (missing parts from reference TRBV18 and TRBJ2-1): NAGVMQNPRHLVRRRGQEARLRCSPMKGHSHVYWYRQLPEEGLKFMVYLQKENIIDESGMPKERFSAEFPKEGPSILRIQQVVRGDSAAYFCASSRLAANEQFFGPGTRLTVL.

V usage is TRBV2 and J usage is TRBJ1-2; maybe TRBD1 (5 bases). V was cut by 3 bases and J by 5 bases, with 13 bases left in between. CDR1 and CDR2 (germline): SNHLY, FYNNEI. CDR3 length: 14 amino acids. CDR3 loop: CASSEIGEGYGYTF. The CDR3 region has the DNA TGTGCCAGCAGTGAGATAGGGGAGGGATATGGCTACACCTTC.

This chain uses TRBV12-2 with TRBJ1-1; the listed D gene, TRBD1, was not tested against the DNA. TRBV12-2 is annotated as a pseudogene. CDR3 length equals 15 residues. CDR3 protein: CASRLEQSANTEAFF. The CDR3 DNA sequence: TGTGCAAGTCGCTTAGAACAGTCAGCGAACACTGAAGCTTTCTTT.

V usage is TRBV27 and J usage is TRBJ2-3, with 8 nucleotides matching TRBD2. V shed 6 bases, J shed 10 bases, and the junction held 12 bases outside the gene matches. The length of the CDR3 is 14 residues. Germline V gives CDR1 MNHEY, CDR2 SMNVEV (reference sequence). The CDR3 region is CASRPRTRGGAQYF. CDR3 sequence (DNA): TGTGCCAGCAGACCCCGTACCCGGGGGGGTGCGCAGTATTTT.

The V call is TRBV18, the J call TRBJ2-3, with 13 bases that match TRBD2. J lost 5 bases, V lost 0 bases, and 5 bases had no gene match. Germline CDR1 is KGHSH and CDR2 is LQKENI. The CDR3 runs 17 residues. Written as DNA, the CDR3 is TGTGCCAGCTCACCACCGGGACTAGCGGGGCAGGGAGATACGCAGTATTTT. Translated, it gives CASSPPGLAGQGDTQYF.